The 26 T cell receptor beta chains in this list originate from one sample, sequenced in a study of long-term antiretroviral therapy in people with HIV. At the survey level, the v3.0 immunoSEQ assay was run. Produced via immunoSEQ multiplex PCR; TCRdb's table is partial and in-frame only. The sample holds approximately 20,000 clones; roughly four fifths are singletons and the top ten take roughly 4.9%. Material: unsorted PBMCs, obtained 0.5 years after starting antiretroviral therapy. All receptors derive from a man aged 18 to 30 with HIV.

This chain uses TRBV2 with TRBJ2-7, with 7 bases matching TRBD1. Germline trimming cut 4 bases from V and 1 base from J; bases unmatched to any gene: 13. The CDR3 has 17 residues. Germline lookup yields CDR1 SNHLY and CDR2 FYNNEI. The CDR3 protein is CASSGHSWDRVSYEQYF. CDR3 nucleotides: TGTGCCAGCAGTGGTCATTCCTGGGACAGAGTTTCCTACGAGCAGTACTTC.

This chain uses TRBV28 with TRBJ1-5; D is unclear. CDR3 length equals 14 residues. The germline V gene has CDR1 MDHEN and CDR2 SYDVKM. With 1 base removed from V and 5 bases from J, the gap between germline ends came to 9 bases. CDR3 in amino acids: CASSLSGIDQPQHF. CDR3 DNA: TGTGCCAGCAGTTTATCAGGTATTGATCAGCCCCAGCATTTT.

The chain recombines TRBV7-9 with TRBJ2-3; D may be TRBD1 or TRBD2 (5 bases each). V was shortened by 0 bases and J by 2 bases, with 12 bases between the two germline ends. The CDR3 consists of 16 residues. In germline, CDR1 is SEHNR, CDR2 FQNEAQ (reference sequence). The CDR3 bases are TGTGCCAGCAGCTTAGCTCTAGCTGGGGCCACAGATACGCAGTATTTT. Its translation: CASSLALAGATDTQYF.

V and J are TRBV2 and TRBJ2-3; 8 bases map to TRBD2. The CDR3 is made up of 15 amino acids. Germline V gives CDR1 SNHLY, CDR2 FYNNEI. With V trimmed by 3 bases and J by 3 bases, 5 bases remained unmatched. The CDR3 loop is CASSEAAGVTDTQYF. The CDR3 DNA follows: TGTGCCAGCAGTGAGGCAGCGGGAGTAACAGATACGCAGTATTTT.

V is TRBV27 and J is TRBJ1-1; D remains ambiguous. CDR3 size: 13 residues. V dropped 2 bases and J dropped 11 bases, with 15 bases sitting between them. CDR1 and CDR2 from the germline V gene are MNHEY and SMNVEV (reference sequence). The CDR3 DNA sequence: TGTGCCAGCAGTTTAGGCTACGGGGTAGGGGCTTTCTTT. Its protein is CASSLGYGVGAFF.

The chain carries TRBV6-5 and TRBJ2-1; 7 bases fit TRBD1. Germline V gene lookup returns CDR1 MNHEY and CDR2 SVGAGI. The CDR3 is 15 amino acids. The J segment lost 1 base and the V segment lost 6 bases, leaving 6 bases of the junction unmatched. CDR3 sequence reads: CASSKGTVSYNEQFF. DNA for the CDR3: TGTGCCAGCAGCAAAGGGACAGTTTCCTACAATGAGCAGTTCTTC.

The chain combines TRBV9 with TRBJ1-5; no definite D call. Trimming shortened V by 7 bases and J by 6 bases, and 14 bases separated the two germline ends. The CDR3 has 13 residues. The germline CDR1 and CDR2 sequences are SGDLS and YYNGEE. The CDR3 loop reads CASPARPGQPQHF. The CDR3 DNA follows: TGTGCCAGCCCAGCACGGCCGGGTCAGCCCCAGCATTTT.

The CDR3 protein is CASSLGGSKNIQYF. As DNA, the CDR3 is TGTGCCAGCAGCTTAGGAGGTTCCAAAAACATTCAGTACTTC. This sequence joins TRBV7-2 and TRBJ2-4; D uncertain. The CDR3 totals 14 residues. Germline loops: CDR1 SGHTA, CDR2 FQGNSA. The V end lost 1 base, the J end lost 2 bases, and 6 bases lay between the germline ends.

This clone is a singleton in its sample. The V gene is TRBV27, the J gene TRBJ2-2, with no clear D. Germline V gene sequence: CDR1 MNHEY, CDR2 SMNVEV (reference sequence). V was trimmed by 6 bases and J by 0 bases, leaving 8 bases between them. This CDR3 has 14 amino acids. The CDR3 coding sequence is TGTGCCAGCAGCGGCGTTGCGAACACCGGGGAGCTGTTTTTT. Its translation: CASSGVANTGELFF.

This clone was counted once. The CDR3 reads CASTPGTSGSMKYF. DNA of the CDR3: TGTGCCAGCACCCCCGGGACTAGCGGGAGTATGAAGTACTTC. The rearrangement joins TRBV6-5 to TRBJ2-7; 14 bases are a match to TRBD2. With 7 bases clipped from V and 11 bases from J, the junction kept 10 bases outside the gene matches. CDR1 and CDR2 (germline): MNHEY, SVGAGI. CDR3 length equals 14 residues.

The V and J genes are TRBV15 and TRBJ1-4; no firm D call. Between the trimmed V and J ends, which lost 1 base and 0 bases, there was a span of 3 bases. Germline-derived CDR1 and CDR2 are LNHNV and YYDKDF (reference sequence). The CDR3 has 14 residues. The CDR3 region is CATSRVSTNEKLFF. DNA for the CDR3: TGTGCCACCAGCAGAGTTTCAACTAATGAAAAACTGTTTTTT.

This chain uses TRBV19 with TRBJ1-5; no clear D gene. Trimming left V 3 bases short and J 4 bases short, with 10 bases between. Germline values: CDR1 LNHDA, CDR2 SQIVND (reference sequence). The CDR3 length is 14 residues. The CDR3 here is CASSMSSSNQPQHF. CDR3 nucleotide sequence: TGTGCCAGTAGTATGTCGAGCAGTAATCAGCCCCAGCATTTT.

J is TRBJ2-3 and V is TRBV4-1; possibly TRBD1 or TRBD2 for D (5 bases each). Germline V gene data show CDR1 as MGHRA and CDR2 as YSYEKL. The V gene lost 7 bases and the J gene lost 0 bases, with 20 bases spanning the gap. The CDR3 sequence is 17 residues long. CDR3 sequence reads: CASTRDGRGSSTDTQYF. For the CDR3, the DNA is TGCGCCAGCACCCGGGACGGACGAGGATCAAGCACAGATACGCAGTATTTT.

CDR3 DNA: TGTGCCAGCAGGGCAGGGTATGCCCCTGAAGCTTTCTTT. Its protein is CASRAGYAPEAFF. The chain is built from TRBV6-1 and TRBJ1-1, with D perhaps matching TRBD1 (5 bases). The CDR3 length is 13 residues. Looked up from germline, CDR1 is MNHNS and CDR2 is SASEGT. V lost 6 bases, J lost 6 bases, and 14 bases lay in between.

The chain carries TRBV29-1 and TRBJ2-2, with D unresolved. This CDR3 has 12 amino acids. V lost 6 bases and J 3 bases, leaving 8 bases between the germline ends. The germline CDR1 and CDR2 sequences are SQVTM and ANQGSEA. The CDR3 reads CSVAGDTGELFF. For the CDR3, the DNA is TGCAGCGTCGCTGGGGACACCGGGGAGCTGTTTTTT.

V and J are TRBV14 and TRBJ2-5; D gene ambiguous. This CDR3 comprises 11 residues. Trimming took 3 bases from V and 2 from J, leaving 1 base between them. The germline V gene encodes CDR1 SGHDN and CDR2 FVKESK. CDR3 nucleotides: TGTGCCAGCAGCCAGCAAGAGACCCAGTACTTC. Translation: CASSQQETQYF.

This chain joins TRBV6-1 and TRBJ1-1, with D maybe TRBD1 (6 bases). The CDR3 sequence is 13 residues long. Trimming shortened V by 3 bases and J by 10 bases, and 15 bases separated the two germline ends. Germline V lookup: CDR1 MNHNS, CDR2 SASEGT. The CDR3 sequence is CASSDKAGDRAFF. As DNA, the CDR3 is TGTGCCAGCAGTGACAAGGCAGGGGATCGAGCTTTCTTT.

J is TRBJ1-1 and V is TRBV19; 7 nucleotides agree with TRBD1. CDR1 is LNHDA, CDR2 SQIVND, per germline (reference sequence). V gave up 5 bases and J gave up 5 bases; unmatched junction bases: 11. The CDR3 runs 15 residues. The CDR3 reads CASSSWGQSNTEAFF. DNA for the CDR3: TGTGCCAGTAGTTCATGGGGACAGTCCAATACTGAAGCTTTCTTT. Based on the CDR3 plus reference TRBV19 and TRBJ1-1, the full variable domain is DGGITQSPKYLFRKEGQNVTLSCEQNLNHDAMYWYRQDPGQGLRLIYYSQIVNDFQKGDIAEGYSVSREKKESFPLTVTSAQKNPTAFYLCASSSWGQSNTEAFFGQGTRLTVV.

The CDR3 nucleotides are TGTGCCAGCAGCAGGACGCGCGAATATTACGAGCAGTACTTC. Encoded protein: CASSRTREYYEQYF. The chain carries TRBV6-1 and TRBJ2-7; D uncertain. Trimming took 6 bases from V and 4 from J, leaving 16 bases between them. Germline assignment: CDR1 MNHNS and CDR2 SASEGT. The CDR3 runs to 14 residues.

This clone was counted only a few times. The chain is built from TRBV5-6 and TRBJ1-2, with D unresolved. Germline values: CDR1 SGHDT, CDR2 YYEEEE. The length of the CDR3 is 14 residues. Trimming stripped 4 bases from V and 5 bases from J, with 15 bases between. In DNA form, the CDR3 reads TGTGCCAGCAGCCTCCCGGACGCTGGATATGGCTACACCTTC. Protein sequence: CASSLPDAGYGYTF.

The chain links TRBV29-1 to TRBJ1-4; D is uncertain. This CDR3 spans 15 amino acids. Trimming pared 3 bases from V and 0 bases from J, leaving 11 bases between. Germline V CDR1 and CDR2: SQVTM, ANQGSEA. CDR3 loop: CSVEYGHTTNEKLFF. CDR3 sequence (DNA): TGCAGCGTTGAGTATGGGCATACAACTAATGAAAAACTGTTTTTT.

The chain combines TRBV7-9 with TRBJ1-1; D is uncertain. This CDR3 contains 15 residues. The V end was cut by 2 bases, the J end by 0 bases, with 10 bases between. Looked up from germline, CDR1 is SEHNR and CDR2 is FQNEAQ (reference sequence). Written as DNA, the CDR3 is TGTGCCAGCAGCTTATTCGCCGGGATGAACACTGAAGCTTTCTTT. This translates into CASSLFAGMNTEAFF.

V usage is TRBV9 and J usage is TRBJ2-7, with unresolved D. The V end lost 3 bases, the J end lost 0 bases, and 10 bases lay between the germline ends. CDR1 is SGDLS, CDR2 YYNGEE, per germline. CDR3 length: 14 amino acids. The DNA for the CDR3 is TGTGCCAGCAGCGCCTCAGTGGACTCCTACGAGCAGTACTTC. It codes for CASSASVDSYEQYF.

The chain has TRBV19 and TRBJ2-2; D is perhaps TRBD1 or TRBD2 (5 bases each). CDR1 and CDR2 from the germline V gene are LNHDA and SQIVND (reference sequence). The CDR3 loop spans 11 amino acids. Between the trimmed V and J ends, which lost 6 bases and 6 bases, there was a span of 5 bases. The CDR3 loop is CASRGAGELFF. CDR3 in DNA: TGTGCCAGTAGGGGGGCCGGGGAGCTGTTTTTT. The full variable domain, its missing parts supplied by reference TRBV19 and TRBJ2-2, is DGGITQSPKYLFRKEGQNVTLSCEQNLNHDAMYWYRQDPGQGLRLIYYSQIVNDFQKGDIAEGYSVSREKKESFPLTVTSAQKNPTAFYLCASRGAGELFFGEGSRLTVL.

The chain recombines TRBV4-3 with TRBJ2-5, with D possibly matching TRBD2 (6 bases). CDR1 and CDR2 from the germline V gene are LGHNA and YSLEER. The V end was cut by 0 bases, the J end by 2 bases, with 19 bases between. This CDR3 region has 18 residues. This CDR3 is CASSQEWQGVGGQETQYF. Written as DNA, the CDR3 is TGCGCCAGCAGCCAAGAATGGCAGGGAGTGGGGGGTCAAGAGACCCAGTACTTC.

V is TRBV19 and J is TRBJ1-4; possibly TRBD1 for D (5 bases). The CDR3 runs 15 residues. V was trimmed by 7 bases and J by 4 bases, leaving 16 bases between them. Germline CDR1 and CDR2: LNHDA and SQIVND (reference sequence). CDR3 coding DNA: TGTGCCAGTACCCCCTTGGGGGGTTATAATGAAAAACTGTTTTTT. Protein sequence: CASTPLGGYNEKLFF.